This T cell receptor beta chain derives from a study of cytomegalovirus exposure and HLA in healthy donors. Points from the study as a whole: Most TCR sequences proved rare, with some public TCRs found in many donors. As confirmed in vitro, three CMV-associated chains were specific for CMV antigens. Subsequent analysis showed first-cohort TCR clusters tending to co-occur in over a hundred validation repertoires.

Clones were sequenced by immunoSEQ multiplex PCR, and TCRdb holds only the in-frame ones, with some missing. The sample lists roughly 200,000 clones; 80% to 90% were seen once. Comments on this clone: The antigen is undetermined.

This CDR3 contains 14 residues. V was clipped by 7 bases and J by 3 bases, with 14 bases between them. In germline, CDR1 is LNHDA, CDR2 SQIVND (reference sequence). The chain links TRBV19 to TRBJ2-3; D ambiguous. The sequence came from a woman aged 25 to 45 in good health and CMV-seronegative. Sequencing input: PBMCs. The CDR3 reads CASNQRHITDTQYF. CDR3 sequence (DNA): TGTGCCAGTAACCAGAGACATATTACAGATACGCAGTATTTT. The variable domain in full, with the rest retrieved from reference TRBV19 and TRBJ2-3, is DGGITQSPKYLFRKEGQNVTLSCEQNLNHDAMYWYRQDPGQGLRLIYYSQIVNDFQKGDIAEGYSVSREKKESFPLTVTSAQKNPTAFYLCASNQRHITDTQYFGPGTRLTVL.